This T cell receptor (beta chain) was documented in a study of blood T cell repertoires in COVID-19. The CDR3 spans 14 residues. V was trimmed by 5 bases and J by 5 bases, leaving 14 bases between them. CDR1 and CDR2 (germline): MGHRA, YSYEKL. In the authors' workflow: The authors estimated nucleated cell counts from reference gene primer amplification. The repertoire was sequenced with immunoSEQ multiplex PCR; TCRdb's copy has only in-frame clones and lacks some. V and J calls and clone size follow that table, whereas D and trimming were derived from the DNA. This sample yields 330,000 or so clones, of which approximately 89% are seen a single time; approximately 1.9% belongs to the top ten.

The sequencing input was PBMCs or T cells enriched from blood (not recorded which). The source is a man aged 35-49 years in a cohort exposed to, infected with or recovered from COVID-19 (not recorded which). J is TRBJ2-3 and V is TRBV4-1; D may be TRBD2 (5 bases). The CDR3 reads CASSGRGRLDTQYF. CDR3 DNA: TGCGCCAGCAGCGGCCGAGGGAGATTAGATACGCAGTATTTT.